The text below deals with one TCR beta chain. This record belongs to a study of blood T cell repertoires in COVID-19. Study overall: In each case, the material was cDNA or gDNA derived from T cells, B-cell-depleted T cells, or PBMCs.

Germline V lookup: CDR1 SQVTM, CDR2 ANQGSEA. Trimming removed 7 bases from V and 10 bases from J; junction bases left unmatched: 14. This CDR3 spans 13 amino acids. In the source study's methods: Amplification from reference gene primers served as the basis for estimated nucleated cell counts. Only in-frame clones appear in the TCRdb table, and some are missing; sequencing was by immunoSEQ multiplex PCR. From that table come the V and J calls and clone size; the DNA was used to work out D and trimming. The profile shows about 140,000 clones, around 86% of them singletons. The material sequenced was peripheral blood. The chain joins TRBV29-1 to TRBJ2-3; 7 bases align to TRBD2. The source is a human donor in a cohort sampled during active COVID-19. CDR3 DNA: TGCAGCGATACGGCGGGACCCCGGGGGGCGCAGTATTTT. It encodes CSDTAGPRGAQYF.